Listed below are T cell receptor beta chains from one sample, sequenced in a study of blood T cell repertoires in COVID-19. Profiled with immunoSEQ multiplex PCR; TCRdb holds only in-frame clones, not every one. The sample yields more than 250,000 clones, 85% to 90% seen once. The sample comprised peripheral blood. The receptors stem from a young man with active or convalescent COVID-19. CDR3s include the opening cysteine and the closing phenylalanine or tryptophan.

j_call | v_call | cdr3_aa
TRBJ1-1 | TRBV5-1 | CASSFSGAPAGTEAFF
TRBJ1-3 | TRBV9 | CASSVQGATGNTIYF
TRBJ1-5 | TRBV14 | CASSQGGTENQPQHF
TRBJ2-5 | TRBV6-6 | CASSLVTIRDNSQETQYF
TRBJ2-7 | TRBV5-1 | CASSRTGSFEQYF
TRBJ1-4 | TRBV7-6 | CASSLEGGGTNEKLFF
TRBJ1-4 | TRBV6-6 | CASTPGIQKLFF
TRBJ1-6 | TRBV5-1 | CASSLWVTRGSPLHF
TRBJ2-2 | TRBV15 | CATSRDREGLSNTGELFF
TRBJ2-7 | TRBV13 | CASRPKGGESAYEQYF
TRBJ2-5 | TRBV2 | CASSEGLPLPETQYF
TRBJ2-2 | TRBV7-9 | CASSYGSTGELFF
TRBJ1-1 | TRBV11-3 | CASSLGTTGSTEAFF
TRBJ1-2 | TRBV19 | CASSMSGGYTF
TRBJ2-2 | TRBV30 | CAWTPVGGASGELFF
TRBJ2-7 | TRBV4-3 | CASSQGTSGTYEQYF
TRBJ2-5 | TRBV5-1 | CASSPQRGFETQYF
TRBJ1-3 | TRBV19 | CASRLAGQGNTIYF
TRBJ1-5 | TRBV19 | CASSIMDTAHQPQHF
TRBJ2-7 | TRBV7-9 | CASSLADNSYEQYF
TRBJ2-3 | TRBV2 | CASCRGDSDTQYF
TRBJ2-1 | TRBV2 | CASRGGQPYNEQFF
TRBJ1-1 | TRBV28 | CASSLGRGTFF
TRBJ2-3 | TRBV5-1 | CASLLGTSGGDTQYF
TRBJ1-5 | TRBV9 | CASSVDGGHNQPQHF
TRBJ1-5 | TRBV7-2 | CASSLSPGGNQPQHF
TRBJ1-1 | TRBV6-2/TRBV6-3 | CASSYMRGNTEAFF
TRBJ2-3 | TRBV6-1 | CASSEGTGGPDTQYF